This T cell receptor beta chain is from a study of blood T cell repertoires in COVID-19. Across the study: PBMCs, B-cell-depleted T cells, or T cells provided the cDNA or gDNA that made up the material.

The trim removed 1 base at V and 6 bases at J, leaving 2 bases unmatched. Germline CDR1 is SGHAT and CDR2 is FQNNGV. The CDR3 spans 14 residues. This clone was seen more than once but under ten times. Profiled with immunoSEQ multiplex PCR; TCRdb holds only in-frame clones, not every one. Among about 140,000 clones listed, 80% to 90% were seen once. The chain recombines TRBV11-2 with TRBJ1-5; the match to TRBD1 covers 8 bases. The sequence derives from a woman aged 50 to 65 with acute or convalescent COVID-19. The sample comprised peripheral blood. The CDR3 sequence is CASSLAGGGQPQHF. In DNA, the CDR3 is TGTGCCAGCAGCTTAGCAGGGGGCGGTCAGCCCCAGCATTTT.